A selection of T cell receptor beta chains follows, all from one sample in a study of T cell responses to AZD1222 COVID-19 vaccine. Data came from immunoSEQ multiplex PCR; TCRdb stores just in-frame clones and leaves some out. The sample includes tens of thousands of clones, more than 70% of them seen just once. Specimen: peripheral blood, collected on day 0 of AZD1222 vaccination. The receptors shown here come from an adult in good health. The CDR3 runs from the conserved cysteine through the conserved F or W. The order of the fields is V gene, D gene, J gene, clone size, CDR3 DNA, CDR3 protein. A D gene is named only where the DNA matches it firmly. Only part of the rows carry a size: once, few, many, or a class if the clone is expanded.

>TRBV18|TRBD1|TRBJ1-2|.
TGTGCCAGCTCAGGACAGGGTGCTGGCTACACCTTC
CASSGQGAGYTF
>TRBV7-6|TRBD2|TRBJ2-5|.
TGTGCCAGCAGCGAGACTAGCGGGAGACTGGAGACCCAGTACTTC
CASSETSGRLETQYF
>TRBV7-8|.|TRBJ1-4|.
TGTGCCAGCAGCCGACGCACGGGCCGGGATGAAAAACTGTTTTTT
CASSRRTGRDEKLFF
>TRBV19|.|TRBJ2-6|.
TGTGCCAGTAGTATCAGGGTTGGGGCCAACGTCCTGACTTTC
CASSIRVGANVLTF
>TRBV3-1/TRBV3-2|.|TRBJ2-1|once
TGTGCCAGCAGCCCGGTCGGGCCCTACAATGAGCAGTTCTTC
CASSPVGPYNEQFF
>TRBV28|TRBD1|TRBJ1-5|.
TGTGCCAGTAGACAGGGGAGCAATCAGCCCCAGCATTTT
CASRQGSNQPQHF
>TRBV4-1|.|TRBJ1-6|.
TGCGCCAGCAGTCAGGTGGGGGGCTATAATTCACCCCTCCACTTT
CASSQVGGYNSPLHF
>TRBV9|TRBD2|TRBJ2-5|.
TGTGCCAGCAGCGTAACGATATCGGGACTACGGGGCCCATCTAGCCAAGAGACCCAGTACTTC
CASSVTISGLRGPSSQETQYF
>TRBV3-1/TRBV3-2|.|TRBJ1-1|few
TGTGCCAGCAGCCTAGACCTTACTGAAGCTTTCTTT
CASSLDLTEAFF
>TRBV3-1/TRBV3-2|.|TRBJ2-1|.
TGTGCCAGCAGCCCCGGGGACTCCCTAATTATGGACGAGCAGTTCTTC
CASSPGDSLIMDEQFF
>TRBV18|.|TRBJ1-1|.
TGTGCCAGCTCACCGTTCGAGAGTGTGAACACTGAAGCTTTCTTT
CASSPFESVNTEAFF
>TRBV9|TRBD1|TRBJ2-5|.
TGTGCCAGCAGCCTGTGGGAAGGGGGCATAGAGACCCAGTACTTC
CASSLWEGGIETQYF
>TRBV2|.|TRBJ1-5|.
TGTGCCAGCAGTGGAGGACAGAACAATCAGCCCCAGCATTTT
CASSGGQNNQPQHF
>TRBV28|.|TRBJ1-2|.
TGTGCCAGCACTGCCGCCGGACAGCCGCGGGCTAACTATGGCTACACCTTC
CASTAAGQPRANYGYTF
>TRBV6-5|.|TRBJ2-7|.
TGTGCCAGTACAAAGGAGATATTCAGTACCTACGAGCAGTACTTC
CASTKEIFSTYEQYF
>TRBV7-2|TRBD1|TRBJ1-1|.
TGTGCCAGCAGCTTAGTAGGGACAGGGGGCGCTGAAGCTTTCTTT
CASSLVGTGGAEAFF
>TRBV20-1|.|TRBJ2-2|few
TGCAGTGCTACGGGTGGCGGGGAGCTGTTTTTT
CSATGGGELFF
>TRBV19|.|TRBJ2-7|.
TGTGCCAGTAGTATAGGTTCAGGTTTCCCGCAGTACTTC
CASSIGSGFPQYF
>TRBV11-2|.|TRBJ2-6|.
TGTGCCAGCAGCCCAGGAGTCTCTGGGGCCAACGTCCTGACTTTC
CASSPGVSGANVLTF
>TRBV6-5|TRBD1|TRBJ1-1|.
TGTGCCAGCAGACAGGACAGGTTTATGAACACTGAAGCTTTCTTT
CASRQDRFMNTEAFF
>TRBV4-1|TRBD2|TRBJ2-7|few
TGCGCCAGCAGCCAATCTCTTGCGGGAGGCCCTAGGGAGCAGTACTTC
CASSQSLAGGPREQYF
>TRBV7-9|.|TRBJ2-5|.
TGTGCCAGCAGCCCAAGGGAAATCCCCGGGGGGACCCAGTACTTC
CASSPREIPGGTQYF
>TRBV5-1|TRBD2|TRBJ2-5|.
TGCGCCAGCAGCTTACCGGGAGGGGAGACCCAGTACTTC
CASSLPGGETQYF
>TRBV11-3|.|TRBJ2-5|.
TGTGCCAGCAGCTTAGTAAGTTGGGGGAGCGGGGAGACCCAGTACTTC
CASSLVSWGSGETQYF
>TRBV6-5|TRBD1|TRBJ1-5|.
TGTGCCAGCAGTTACTCGGGACAGATAAATCAGCCCCAGCATTTT
CASSYSGQINQPQHF
>TRBV3-1/TRBV3-2|TRBD1|TRBJ2-7|.
TGTGCCAGCAGCCAAGGACAGGGGAGCGAGCAGTACTTC
CASSQGQGSEQYF
>TRBV30|.|TRBJ2-6|.
TGTGCCTGGAACTCTGGGGCCAACGTCCTGACTTTC
CAWNSGANVLTF
>TRBV28|.|TRBJ1-1|.
TGTGCCAGCAGGGGCAATCCGGGGACTGAAGCTTTCTTT
CASRGNPGTEAFF
>TRBV18|.|TRBJ1-6|.
TGTGCCAGCTCACCACCATCGGGGGTAGGCTCACCCCTCCACTTT
CASSPPSGVGSPLHF
>TRBV18|.|TRBJ2-5|.
TGTGCCAGCTCACCCCCACAAGAGACCCAGTACTTC
CASSPPQETQYF
>TRBV4-3|.|TRBJ2-7|.
TGCGCCAGCAGCCAAGAAGCAGGACCCTACGAGCAGTACTTC
CASSQEAGPYEQYF
>TRBV5-1|TRBD2|TRBJ2-2|.
TGCGCCAGCAGCTTGGACGCTGGCCTAGCGGGAGCTGAGCTGTTTTTT
CASSLDAGLAGAELFF
>TRBV30|.|TRBJ2-1|.
TGTGCCTGCTCCCGCGGGCAGGCCTACAATGAGCAGTTCTTC
CACSRGQAYNEQFF
>TRBV6-5|.|TRBJ2-3|.
TGTGCCACCAATTACAGGGACCACACAGATACGCAGTATTTT
CATNYRDHTDTQYF
>TRBV6-2/TRBV6-3|TRBD1|TRBJ1-3|once
TGTGCCAGCAGTACCCGGGACAGCATATATTTT
CASSTRDSIYF
>TRBV5-1|.|TRBJ2-2|.
TGCGCCAGCAGCTTTGGGTCCGGGGAGCTGTTTTTT
CASSFGSGELFF
>TRBV27|.|TRBJ2-7|once
TGTGCCAGCAGTATCGACAGGTCCCGACAGTACTTC
CASSIDRSRQYF
>TRBV5-5|TRBD2|TRBJ2-6|.
TGTGCCAGCAGCTTGTTAGCGGGAGACAGTGGGGCCAACGTCCTGACTTTC
CASSLLAGDSGANVLTF
>TRBV19|TRBD1|TRBJ1-4|.
TGTGCCAGTAACCGGGACAGAAGTTCTAATGAAAAACTGTTTTTT
CASNRDRSSNEKLFF
>TRBV9|.|TRBJ2-2|.
TGTGCCAGCAGCGTAAGAGGCGACGGGGCTAGCGTTAACACCGGGGAGCTGTTTTTT
CASSVRGDGASVNTGELFF
>TRBV7-9|.|TRBJ1-4|.
TGTGCCAGCAGCTCCAGGGGCTATAATGAAAAACTGTTTTTT
CASSSRGYNEKLFF
>TRBV11-1|.|TRBJ1-1|.
TGTGCCAGCAGCCAGGTCGGGGTGAACACTGAAGCTTTCTTT
CASSQVGVNTEAFF
>TRBV24-1|.|TRBJ2-3|.
TGTGCCACCAGTGATCCTCGGGGGCGCACAGATACGCAGTATTTT
CATSDPRGRTDTQYF
>TRBV5-1|TRBD2|TRBJ2-5|.
TGCGCCAGCAGCCAACGTTGGCAGGGAGGGAGAGAGACCCAGTACTTC
CASSQRWQGGRETQYF
>TRBV9|.|TRBJ1-5|.
TGTGCCAGCAGCGGAGGGACAAGTAATCAGCCCCAGCATTTT
CASSGGTSNQPQHF
>TRBV3-1/TRBV3-2|TRBD2|TRBJ2-3|.
TGTGCCAGCAGCCGTCTAGCGGGAGGGAAAGGGACAGATACGCAGTATTTT
CASSRLAGGKGTDTQYF
>TRBV13|.|TRBJ2-3|.
TGTGCCAGCAGCTTAGTGGGCGGGCTCCTGGACACAGATACGCAGTATTTT
CASSLVGGLLDTDTQYF
>TRBV4-2|.|TRBJ1-2|.
TGTGCCAGCAGCCAAGATCCCCACCCTCGACGGAGCTATGGCTACACCTTC
CASSQDPHPRRSYGYTF
>TRBV30|TRBD1|TRBJ1-1|.
TGTGCCTGGAGTGAGGGGATGGGACAGGGAGGCGAGGAAGCTTTCTTT
CAWSEGMGQGGEEAFF
>TRBV19|.|TRBJ1-2|.
TGTGCCAGTGGGCGACAGCAAACCTCCTTAGGCTACACCTTC
CASGRQQTSLGYTF
>TRBV5-1|.|TRBJ2-2|.
TGCGCCAGCAGCTTGAACGGTTACACCGGGGAGCTGTTTTTT
CASSLNGYTGELFF
>TRBV5-4|TRBD2|TRBJ2-7|.
TGTGCCAGCAGCCAGTCGAGCGGGAGCTCGTTGTACGAGCAGTACTTC
CASSQSSGSSLYEQYF
>TRBV7-8|.|TRBJ1-1|.
TGTGCCAGCAGCACACAGGGCCCGAACACTGAAGCTTTCTTT
CASSTQGPNTEAFF
>TRBV19|.|TRBJ1-2|.
TGTGCCAGTAGTATTGGGGCAGACAGGACTGCCTATGGCTACACCTTC
CASSIGADRTAYGYTF
>TRBV6-2/TRBV6-3|.|TRBJ1-2|.
TGTGCCAGCAGCGAAAACATCGGGCTAAACTATGGCTACACCTTC
CASSENIGLNYGYTF
>TRBV6-1|.|TRBJ1-3|.
TGTGCCAGCAGTGAACTAAGCTCTGGAAACACCATATATTTT
CASSELSSGNTIYF
>TRBV27|TRBD1|TRBJ1-1|.
TGTGCCAGCAGTTTATGGCCCCCAACGACAGGGGAAGCTTTCTTT
CASSLWPPTTGEAFF
>TRBV12-3/TRBV12-4|.|TRBJ2-4|.
TGTGCCAGCAGTTCTCAGGGACCGAACATTCAGTACTTC
CASSSQGPNIQYF
>TRBV30|.|TRBJ1-5|.
TGTGCCTGGAGTGTAGGCAGCAATCAGCCCCAGCATTTT
CAWSVGSNQPQHF
>TRBV14|.|TRBJ2-5|.
TGTGCCAGCAGCCAAGCGGGGCCACGGGAGACCCAGTACTTC
CASSQAGPRETQYF